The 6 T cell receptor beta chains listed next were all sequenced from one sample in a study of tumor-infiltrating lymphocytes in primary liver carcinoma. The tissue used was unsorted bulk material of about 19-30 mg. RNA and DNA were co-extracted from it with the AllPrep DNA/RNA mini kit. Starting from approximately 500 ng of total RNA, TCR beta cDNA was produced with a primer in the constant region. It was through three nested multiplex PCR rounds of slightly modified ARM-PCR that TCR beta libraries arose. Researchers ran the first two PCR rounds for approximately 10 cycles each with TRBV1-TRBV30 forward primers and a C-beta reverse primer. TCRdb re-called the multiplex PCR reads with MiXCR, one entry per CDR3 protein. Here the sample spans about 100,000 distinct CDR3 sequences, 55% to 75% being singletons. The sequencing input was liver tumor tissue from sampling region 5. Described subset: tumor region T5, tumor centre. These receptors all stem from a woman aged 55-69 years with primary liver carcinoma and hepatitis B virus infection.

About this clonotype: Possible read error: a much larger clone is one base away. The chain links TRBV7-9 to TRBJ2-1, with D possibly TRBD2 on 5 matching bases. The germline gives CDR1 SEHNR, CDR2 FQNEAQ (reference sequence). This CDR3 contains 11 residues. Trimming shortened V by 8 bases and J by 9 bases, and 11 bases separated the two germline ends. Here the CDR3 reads CASSGKVEQFF. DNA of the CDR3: TGTGCCAGCTCCGGGAAAGTTGAGCAGTTCTTC.

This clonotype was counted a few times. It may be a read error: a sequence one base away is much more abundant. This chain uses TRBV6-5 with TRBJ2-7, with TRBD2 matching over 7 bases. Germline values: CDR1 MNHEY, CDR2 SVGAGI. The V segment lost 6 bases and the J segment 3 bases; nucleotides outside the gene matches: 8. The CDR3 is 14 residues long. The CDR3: CASSSSGDHYEQYF. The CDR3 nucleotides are TGTGCCAGCAGCTCAAGCGGGGACCACTACGAGCAGTACTTC.

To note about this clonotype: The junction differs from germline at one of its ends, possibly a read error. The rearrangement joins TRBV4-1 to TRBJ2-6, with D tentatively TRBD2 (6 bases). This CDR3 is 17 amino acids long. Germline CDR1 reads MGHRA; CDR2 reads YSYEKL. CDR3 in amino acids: CASSQGGVGSGTKVLTF. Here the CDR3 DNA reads TGCGCCAGCAGCCAAGGGGGGGTGGGGTCTGGGACCAAGGTCCTGACTTTC.

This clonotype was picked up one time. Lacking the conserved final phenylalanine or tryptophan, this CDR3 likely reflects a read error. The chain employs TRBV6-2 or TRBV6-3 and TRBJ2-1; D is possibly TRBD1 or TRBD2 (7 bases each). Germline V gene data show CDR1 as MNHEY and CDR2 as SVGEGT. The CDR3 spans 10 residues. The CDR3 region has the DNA TGTCCCAGCAGGGGGGGGGAGCAGTTCCTC. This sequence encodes CPSRGGEQFL.

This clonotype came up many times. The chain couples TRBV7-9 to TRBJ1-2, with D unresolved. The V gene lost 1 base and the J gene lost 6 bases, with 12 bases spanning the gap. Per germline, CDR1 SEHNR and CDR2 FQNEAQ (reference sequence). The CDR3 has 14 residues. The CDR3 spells CASSLGNRVNGYTF. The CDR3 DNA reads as TGTGCCAGCAGCTTAGGGAATCGCGTCAATGGCTACACCTTC.

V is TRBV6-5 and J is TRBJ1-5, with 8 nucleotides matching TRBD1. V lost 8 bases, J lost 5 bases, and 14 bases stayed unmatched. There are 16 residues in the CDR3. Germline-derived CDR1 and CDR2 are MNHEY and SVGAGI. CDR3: CASPSPGRGRHQPQHF. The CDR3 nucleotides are TGTGCCAGCCCCTCCCCCGGCAGGGGGCGGCATCAGCCCCAGCATTTT.